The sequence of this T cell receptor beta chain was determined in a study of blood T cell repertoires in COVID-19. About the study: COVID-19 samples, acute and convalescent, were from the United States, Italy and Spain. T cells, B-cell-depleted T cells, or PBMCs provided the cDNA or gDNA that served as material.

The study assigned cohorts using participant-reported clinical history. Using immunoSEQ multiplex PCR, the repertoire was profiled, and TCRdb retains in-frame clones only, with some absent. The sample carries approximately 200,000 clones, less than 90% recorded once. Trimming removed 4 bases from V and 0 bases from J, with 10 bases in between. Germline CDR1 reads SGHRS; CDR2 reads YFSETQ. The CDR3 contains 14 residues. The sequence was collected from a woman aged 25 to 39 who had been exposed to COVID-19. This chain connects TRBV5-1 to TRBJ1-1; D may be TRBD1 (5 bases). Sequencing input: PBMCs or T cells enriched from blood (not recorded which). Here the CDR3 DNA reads TGCGCCAGCAGCAGAGGAGGGGTGAACACTGAAGCTTTCTTT. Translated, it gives CASSRGGVNTEAFF.